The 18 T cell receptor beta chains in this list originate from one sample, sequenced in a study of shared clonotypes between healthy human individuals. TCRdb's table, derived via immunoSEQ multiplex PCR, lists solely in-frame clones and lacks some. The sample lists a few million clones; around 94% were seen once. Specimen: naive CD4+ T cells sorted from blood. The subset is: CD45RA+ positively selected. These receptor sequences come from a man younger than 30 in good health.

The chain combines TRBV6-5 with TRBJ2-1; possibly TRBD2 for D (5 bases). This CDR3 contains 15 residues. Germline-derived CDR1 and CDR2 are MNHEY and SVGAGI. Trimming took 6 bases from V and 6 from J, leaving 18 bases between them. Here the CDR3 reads CASSSISGGFNEQFF. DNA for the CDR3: TGTGCCAGCAGCTCAATAAGCGGCGGATTCAATGAGCAGTTCTTC.

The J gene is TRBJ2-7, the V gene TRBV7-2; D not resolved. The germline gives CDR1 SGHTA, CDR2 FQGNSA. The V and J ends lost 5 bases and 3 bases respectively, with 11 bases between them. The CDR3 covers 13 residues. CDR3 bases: TGTGCCAGCAGCACCCCCCCCTTCTACGAGCAGTACTTC. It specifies CASSTPPFYEQYF.

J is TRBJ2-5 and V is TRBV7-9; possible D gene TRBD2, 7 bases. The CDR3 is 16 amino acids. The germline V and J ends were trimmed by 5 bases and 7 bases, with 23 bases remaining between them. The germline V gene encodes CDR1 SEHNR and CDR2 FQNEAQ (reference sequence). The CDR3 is CASSKTGAGAGVTQYF. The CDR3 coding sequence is TGTGCCAGCAGCAAGACCGGGGCAGGGGCGGGAGTGACCCAGTACTTC.

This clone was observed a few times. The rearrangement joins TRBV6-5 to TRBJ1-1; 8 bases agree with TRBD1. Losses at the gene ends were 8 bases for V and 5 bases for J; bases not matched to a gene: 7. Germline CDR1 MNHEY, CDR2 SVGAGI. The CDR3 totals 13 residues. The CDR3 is CASGQGRWTEAFF. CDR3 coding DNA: TGTGCCAGCGGACAGGGAAGATGGACTGAAGCTTTCTTT.

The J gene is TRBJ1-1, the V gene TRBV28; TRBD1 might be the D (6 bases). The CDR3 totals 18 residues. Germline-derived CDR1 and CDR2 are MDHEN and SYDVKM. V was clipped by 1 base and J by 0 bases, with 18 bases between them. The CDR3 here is CASSLYPGKGTMNTEAFF. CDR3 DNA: TGTGCCAGCAGTTTATACCCAGGGAAGGGGACAATGAACACTGAAGCTTTCTTT.

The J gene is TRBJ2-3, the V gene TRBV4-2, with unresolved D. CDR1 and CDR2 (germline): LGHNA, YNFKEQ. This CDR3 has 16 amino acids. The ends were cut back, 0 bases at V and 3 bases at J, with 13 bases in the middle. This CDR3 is CASSQDGWGRTDTQYF. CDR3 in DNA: TGTGCCAGCAGCCAAGATGGGTGGGGTAGGACAGATACGCAGTATTTT.

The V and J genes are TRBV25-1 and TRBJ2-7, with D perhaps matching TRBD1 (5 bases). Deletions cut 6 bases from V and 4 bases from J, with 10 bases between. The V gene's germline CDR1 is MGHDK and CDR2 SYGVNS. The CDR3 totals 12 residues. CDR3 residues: CASRDTGYEQYF. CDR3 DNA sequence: TGTGCCAGCAGGGATACAGGATACGAGCAGTACTTC.

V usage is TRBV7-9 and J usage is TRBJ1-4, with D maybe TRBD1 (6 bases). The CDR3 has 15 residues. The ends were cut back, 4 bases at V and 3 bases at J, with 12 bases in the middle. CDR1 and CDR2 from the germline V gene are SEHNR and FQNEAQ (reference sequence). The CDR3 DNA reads TGTGCCAGCAGCTCACAGGGAGGGGCTAATGAAAAACTGTTTTTT. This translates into CASSSQGGANEKLFF. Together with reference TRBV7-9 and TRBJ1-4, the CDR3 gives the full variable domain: DTGVSQNPRHKITKRGQNVTFRCDPISEHNRLYWYRQTLGQGPEFLTYFQNEAQLEKSRLLSDRFSAERPKGSFSTLEIQRTEQGDSAMYLCASSSQGGANEKLFFGSGTQLSVL.

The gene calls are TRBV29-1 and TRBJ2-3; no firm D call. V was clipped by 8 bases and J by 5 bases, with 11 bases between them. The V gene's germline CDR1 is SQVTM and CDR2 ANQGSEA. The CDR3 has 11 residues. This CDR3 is CSPRSGDTQYF. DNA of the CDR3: TGCAGCCCCCGCTCGGGAGATACGCAGTATTTT.

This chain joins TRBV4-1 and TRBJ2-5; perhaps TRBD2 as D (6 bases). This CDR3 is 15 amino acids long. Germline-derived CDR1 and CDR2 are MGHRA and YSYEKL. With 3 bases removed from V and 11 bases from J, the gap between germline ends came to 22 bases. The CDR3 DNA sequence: TGCGCCAGCAGCCAGGGGGGTGGGGCGGCTGGAGGTCAGTACTTC. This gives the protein CASSQGGGAAGGQYF.

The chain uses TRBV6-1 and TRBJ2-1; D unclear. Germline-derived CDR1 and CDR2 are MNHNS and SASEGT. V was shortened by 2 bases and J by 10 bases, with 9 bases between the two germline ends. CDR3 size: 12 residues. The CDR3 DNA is TGTGCCAGCAGTGAAACTGTGGGAGAGCAGTTCTTC. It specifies CASSETVGEQFF.

The CDR3: CASSPTLGPYNSPLHF. CDR3 nucleotide sequence: TGTGCCAGCAGCCCGACCTTGGGACCATATAATTCACCCCTCCACTTT. The rearrangement links TRBV7-8 to TRBJ1-6; a weak D match, TRBD1 (5 bases). This CDR3 comprises 16 residues. The V end lost 5 bases, the J end lost 4 bases, and 15 bases lay between the germline ends. The germline gives CDR1 SGHVS, CDR2 FQNEAQ.

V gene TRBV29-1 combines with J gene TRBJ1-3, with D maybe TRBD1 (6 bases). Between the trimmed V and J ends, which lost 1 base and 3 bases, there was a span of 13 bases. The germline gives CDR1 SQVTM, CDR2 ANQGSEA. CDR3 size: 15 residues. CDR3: CSVEGGPGYGNTIYF. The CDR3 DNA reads TGCAGCGTTGAAGGGGGGCCAGGGTATGGAAACACCATATATTTT.

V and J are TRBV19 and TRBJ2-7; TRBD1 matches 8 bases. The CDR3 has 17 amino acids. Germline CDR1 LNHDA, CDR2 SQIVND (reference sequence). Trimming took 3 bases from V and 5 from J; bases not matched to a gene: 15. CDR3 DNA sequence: TGTGCCAGTAGTATGAATGTCAGGACAGGGTACAGAAACGAGCAGTACTTC. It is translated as CASSMNVRTGYRNEQYF.

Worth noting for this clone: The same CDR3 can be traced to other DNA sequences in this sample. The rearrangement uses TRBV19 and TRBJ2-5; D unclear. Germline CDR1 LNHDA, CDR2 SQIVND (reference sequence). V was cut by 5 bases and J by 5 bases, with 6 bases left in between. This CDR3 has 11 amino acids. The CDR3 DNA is TGTGCCAGTAGTGTAAAGGAGACCCAGTACTTC. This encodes CASSVKETQYF.

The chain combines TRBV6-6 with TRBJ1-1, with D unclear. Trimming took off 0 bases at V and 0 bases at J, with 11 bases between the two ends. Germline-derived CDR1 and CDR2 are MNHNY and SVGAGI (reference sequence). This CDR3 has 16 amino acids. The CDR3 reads CASSYSPQTLNTEAFF. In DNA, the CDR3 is TGTGCCAGCAGTTACTCGCCACAAACTTTGAACACTGAAGCTTTCTTT.

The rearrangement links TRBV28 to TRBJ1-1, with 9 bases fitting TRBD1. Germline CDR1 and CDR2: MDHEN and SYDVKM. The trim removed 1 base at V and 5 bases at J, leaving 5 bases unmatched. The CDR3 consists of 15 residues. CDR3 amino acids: CASSLLGTGHTEAFF. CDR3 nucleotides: TGTGCCAGCAGTTTATTGGGGACAGGGCATACTGAAGCTTTCTTT.

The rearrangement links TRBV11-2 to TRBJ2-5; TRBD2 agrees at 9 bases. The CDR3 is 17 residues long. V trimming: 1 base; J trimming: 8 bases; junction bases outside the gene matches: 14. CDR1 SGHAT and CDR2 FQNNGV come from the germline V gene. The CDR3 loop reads CASSLGAAGGYLRTQYF. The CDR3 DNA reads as TGTGCCAGCAGCTTAGGCGCGGCGGGGGGGTACCTCCGAACCCAGTACTTC.